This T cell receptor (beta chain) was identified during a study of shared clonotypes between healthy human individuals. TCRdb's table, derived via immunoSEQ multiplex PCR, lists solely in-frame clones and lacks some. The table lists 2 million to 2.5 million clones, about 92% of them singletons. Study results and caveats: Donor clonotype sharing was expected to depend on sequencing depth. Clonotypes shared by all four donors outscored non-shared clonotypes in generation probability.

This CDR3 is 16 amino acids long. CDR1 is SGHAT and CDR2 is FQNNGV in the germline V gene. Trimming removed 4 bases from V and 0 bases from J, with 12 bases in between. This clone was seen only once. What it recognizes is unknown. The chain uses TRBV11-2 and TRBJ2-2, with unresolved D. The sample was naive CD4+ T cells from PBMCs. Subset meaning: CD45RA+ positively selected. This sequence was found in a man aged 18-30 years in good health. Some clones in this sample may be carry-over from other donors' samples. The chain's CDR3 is CASSYRPGPNTGELFF. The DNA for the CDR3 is TGTGCCAGCAGCTACAGACCTGGACCGAACACCGGGGAGCTGTTTTTT.